The 9 T cell receptor beta chains below come from one sample, sequenced in a study of blood T cell repertoires in COVID-19. TCRdb's table, derived via immunoSEQ multiplex PCR, lists solely in-frame clones and lacks some. Among some 300,000 clones listed, roughly 89% were seen once. Sequences were obtained from PBMCs or T cells enriched from blood (not recorded which). These receptors were taken from a woman aged 40 to 50 who had recovered from COVID-19.

The chain employs TRBV20-1 and TRBJ1-2, with a possible D match to TRBD1 (5 bases). The CDR3 sequence is 14 residues long. Looked up from germline, CDR1 is DFQATT and CDR2 is SNEGSKA (reference sequence). V was trimmed by 3 bases and J by 6 bases, leaving 17 bases between them. In DNA form, the CDR3 reads TGCAGTGCTAGTATGAGGACAAGGTACGATGGCTACACCTTC. The encoded protein is CSASMRTRYDGYTF.

In this sample, this clone turned up once. The V gene is TRBV6-1, the J gene TRBJ1-6, with D unclear. V shed 3 bases and J shed 0 bases, with 6 bases lying between them. Germline V gene lookup returns CDR1 MNHNS and CDR2 SASEGT. CDR3 length: 15 residues. The CDR3 spells CASSEGNSYNSPLHF. CDR3 nucleotide sequence: TGTGCCAGCAGTGAGGGCAACTCCTATAATTCACCCCTCCACTTT.

The chain couples TRBV27 to TRBJ1-2; the match to TRBD1 covers 7 bases. The germline V gene encodes CDR1 MNHEY and CDR2 SMNVEV (reference sequence). CDR3 length: 15 residues. Trimming removed 0 bases from V and 3 bases from J; junction bases left unmatched: 4. The CDR3 protein is CASSLSRDSYYGYTF. DNA for the CDR3: TGTGCCAGCAGTTTATCGAGGGACAGCTACTATGGCTACACCTTC.

The gene calls are TRBV5-1 and TRBJ2-1, with TRBD2 identical over 10 bases. The CDR3 runs to 16 residues. V was clipped by 1 base and J by 2 bases; unmatched bases: 3. From germline, CDR1 is SGHRS and CDR2 YFSETQ. The DNA of the CDR3 is TGCGCCAGCAGCTTGCTAGCGGGAGATCCCTACAATGAGCAGTTCTTC. It codes for CASSLLAGDPYNEQFF.

Many counts were recorded for this clone. This chain joins TRBV18 and TRBJ1-2, with 7 bases identical to TRBD1. Trimming at V came to 4 bases and at J to 6 bases, leaving 14 bases not matched to a gene. The CDR3 covers 16 residues. Germline V gene sequence: CDR1 KGHSH, CDR2 LQKENI. This chain's CDR3 is CASSRRATTGADGYTF. The CDR3 DNA is TGTGCCAGCTCACGACGGGCAACAACAGGGGCAGATGGCTACACCTTC.

V gene TRBV9 combines with J gene TRBJ1-4; D uncertain. The germline CDR1 and CDR2 sequences are SGDLS and YYNGEE. The CDR3 covers 16 residues. Trimming left V 0 bases short and J 1 base short, with 10 bases between. CDR3 protein: CASSVAPSGTNEKLFF. In DNA, the CDR3 is TGTGCCAGCAGCGTAGCTCCCTCGGGAACTAATGAAAAACTGTTTTTT.

The chain combines TRBV5-1 with TRBJ1-4, with TRBD1 identical over 7 bases. CDR1 and CDR2 from the germline V gene are SGHRS and YFSETQ. Trimming at V came to 4 bases and at J to 5 bases, leaving 8 bases not matched to a gene. CDR3 length equals 15 residues. CDR3 region: CASSARGGSNEKLFF. DNA for the CDR3: TGCGCCAGCAGCGCGAGAGGGGGCTCGAATGAAAAACTGTTTTTT.

To note about this clone: The junction departs from germline at one end; a sequencing error may be responsible. V usage is TRBV7-7 and J usage is TRBJ2-1; 14 positions match TRBD2. The CDR3 consists of 15 residues. CDR1 and CDR2 from the germline V gene are SSHAT and FNYEAQ (reference sequence). CDR3 protein: CASSSGLAGANEQFF. The CDR3 DNA reads as TGTGCTAGCAGCTCGGGACTAGCGGGGGCCAATGAGCAGTTCTTC.

This chain joins TRBV7-3 and TRBJ1-2; 8 bases are a match to TRBD1. The germline gives CDR1 SGHTA, CDR2 FQGTGA. The CDR3 consists of 16 residues. V lost 4 bases, J lost 6 bases, and 13 bases stayed unmatched. The CDR3 region is CASSSSPGTGYNGYTF. CDR3 coding DNA: TGTGCCAGCAGCTCCTCCCCCGGGACAGGTTACAATGGCTACACCTTC. The whole variable domain, remainder taken from reference TRBV7-3 and TRBJ1-2, is GAGVSQTPSNKVTEKGKYVELRCDPISGHTALYWYRQSLGQGPEFLIYFQGTGAADDSGLPNDRFFAVRPEGSVSTLKIQRTERGDSAVYLCASSSSPGTGYNGYTFGSGTRLTVV.